These 22 T cell receptor beta chains share one sample of origin, sequenced in a study of TIL therapy for anti-PD-1-resistant metastatic lung cancer. The libraries were made with immunoSEQ v3. The assay was immunoSEQ multiplex PCR, and TCRdb's table has in-frame clones only and misses some. This table holds about 60,000 clones, 69% found once. The sample's time point: pre-treatment sample, taken before nivolumab and TIL therapy. This specimen consisted of blood, obtained at baseline. These receptors were obtained from a person aged 25 to 80 with non-small cell lung cancer.

The rearrangement joins TRBV7-9 to TRBJ2-1; the D call may be TRBD1 or TRBD2 (6 bases each). With 3 bases removed from V and 10 bases from J, the gap between germline ends came to 16 bases. The germline V gene has CDR1 SEHNR and CDR2 FQNEAQ (reference sequence). This CDR3 has 14 residues. The CDR3, as DNA: TGTGCCAGCAGCTTTCTCCGGGGGACACCGGAGCAGTTCTTC. Protein: CASSFLRGTPEQFF.

The gene calls are TRBV5-1 and TRBJ2-5; D call uncertain. V lost 4 bases, J lost 2 bases, and 15 bases lay in between. Germline values: CDR1 SGHRS, CDR2 YFSETQ. This CDR3 is 15 amino acids long. The CDR3 bases are TGCGCCAGCAGCGTAACCGGGTCTGCTCAAGAGACCCAGTACTTC. As protein: CASSVTGSAQETQYF.

This clone was seen a handful of times. Other DNA sequences in this specimen translate into the identical CDR3. The V gene is TRBV5-1, the J gene TRBJ1-1; no clear D gene. CDR1 and CDR2 from the germline V gene are SGHRS and YFSETQ. V lost 0 bases, J lost 0 bases, and 3 bases lay in between. This CDR3 has 13 amino acids. Here the CDR3 DNA reads TGCGCCAGCAGCTTGGTGATGAACACTGAAGCTTTCTTT. It encodes CASSLVMNTEAFF.

The chain carries TRBV27 and TRBJ2-7; D remains ambiguous. V lost 4 bases and J lost 0, with 7 bases in between. This CDR3 has 13 amino acids. Germline CDR1 reads MNHEY; CDR2 reads SMNVEV (reference sequence). The CDR3 sequence: CASSSVYSYEQYF. CDR3 nucleotides: TGTGCCAGCAGTTCTGTCTACTCCTACGAGCAGTACTTC.

In regard to this clone: This CDR3 is also generated by other DNA sequences in the sample. The chain has TRBV19 and TRBJ1-2; 9 nucleotides align to TRBD1. Losses at the gene ends were 4 bases for V and 3 bases for J; bases not matched to a gene: 3. This CDR3 comprises 14 residues. Germline CDR1 reads LNHDA; CDR2 reads SQIVND (reference sequence). The chain's CDR3 is CASSTGQGYYGYTF. The CDR3 coding sequence is TGTGCCAGTAGTACCGGACAGGGGTACTATGGCTACACCTTC. Supplemented by reference TRBV19 and TRBJ1-2, the full variable domain reads DGGITQSPKYLFRKEGQNVTLSCEQNLNHDAMYWYRQDPGQGLRLIYYSQIVNDFQKGDIAEGYSVSREKKESFPLTVTSAQKNPTAFYLCASSTGQGYYGYTFGSGTRLTVV.

This clone was counted only a few times. The V call is TRBV4-1, the J call TRBJ1-1, with no clear D. The CDR3 totals 15 residues. Germline CDR1 MGHRA, CDR2 YSYEKL. Trimming stripped 0 bases from V and 0 bases from J, with 8 bases between. The CDR3 region has the DNA TGCGCCAGCAGCCAAGAACCGGGATTGAACACTGAAGCTTTCTTT. Translated: CASSQEPGLNTEAFF.

The chain couples TRBV2 to TRBJ1-2; D perhaps matches TRBD1 (5 bases). The CDR3 spans 12 residues. V was pared by 2 bases and J by 6 bases, with 7 bases between. Per germline, CDR1 SNHLY and CDR2 FYNNEI. The CDR3 sequence is CASSEQGDGYTF. CDR3 sequence (DNA): TGTGCCAGCAGTGAACAGGGCGATGGCTACACCTTC.

CDR3 in amino acids: CASSKTGRAKNIQYF. The CDR3 nucleotides are TGTGCCAGCAGCAAGACAGGGAGGGCCAAAAACATTCAGTACTTC. This chain connects TRBV14 to TRBJ2-4, with D perhaps TRBD1 (7 bases). CDR3 length: 15 residues. Germline V gene sequence: CDR1 SGHDN, CDR2 FVKESK. The ends were cut back, 5 bases at V and 1 base at J, with 12 bases in the middle.

The chain is built from TRBV7-2 and TRBJ2-7, with D unresolved. Trimming took off 3 bases at V and 4 bases at J, with 10 bases between the two ends. The CDR3 length is 13 residues. Germline-derived CDR1 and CDR2 are SGHTA and FQGNSA. In DNA form, the CDR3 reads TGTGCCAGCAGCTTCGAGATACATTACGAGCAGTACTTC. This sequence encodes CASSFEIHYEQYF.

This chain joins TRBV5-4 and TRBJ2-5; D is possibly TRBD1 (5 bases). Germline CDR1 SGHNT, CDR2 YYREEE (reference sequence). The V gene lost 3 bases and the J gene lost 4 bases, with 10 bases spanning the gap. The CDR3 is 13 amino acids. The CDR3 coding sequence is TGTGCCAGCAGCTCCTCTAGGGGAGAGACCCAGTACTTC. It codes for CASSSSRGETQYF.

The chain has TRBV5-1 and TRBJ2-3, with TRBD2 matching 7 bases. The CDR3 contains 15 residues. The J segment lost 2 bases and the V segment lost 1 base, leaving 4 bases of the junction unmatched. The germline V gene has CDR1 SGHRS and CDR2 YFSETQ. The DNA of the CDR3 is TGCGCCAGCAGCTTGCCTAGCGGCCCCACAGATACGCAGTATTTT. It codes for CASSLPSGPTDTQYF.

A note on this clone: Other DNA sequences within the sample encode an identical CDR3. This chain joins TRBV5-1 and TRBJ2-3; D is undetermined. V gave up 0 bases and J gave up 4 bases, with 3 bases separating them. Germline V lookup: CDR1 SGHRS, CDR2 YFSETQ. This CDR3 has 12 residues. CDR3 bases: TGCGCCAGCAGCTTGGGCGCAGATACGCAGTATTTT. This gives the protein CASSLGADTQYF.

Details on this clone: At one end the junction does not follow the germline gene, possibly because of a read error. The genes are TRBV7-7 and TRBJ2-7; the D call may be TRBD1 or TRBD2 (7 bases each). Germline CDR1 and CDR2: SSHAT and FNYEAQ (reference sequence). This CDR3 contains 18 residues. The CDR3, as DNA: TGTGCTAGCAGCCCGGGGCGGGGGCAGGGGGTCCACTCCTACGAGCAGTACTTC. As protein: CASSPGRGQGVHSYEQYF. The variable domain in full, completed from reference TRBV7-7 and TRBJ2-7, reads GAGVSQSPRYKVTKRGQDVTLRCDPISSHATLYWYQQALGQGPEFLTYFNYEAQPDKSGLPSDRFSAERPEGSISTLTIQRTEQRDSAMYRCASSPGRGQGVHSYEQYFGPGTRLTVT.

This chain links TRBV9 with TRBJ1-2; D possibly corresponds to TRBD1 (5 bases). Germline values: CDR1 SGDLS, CDR2 YYNGEE. The CDR3 covers 15 residues. The V end lost 4 bases, the J end lost 2 bases, and 15 bases lay between the germline ends. CDR3 in amino acids: CASSYGGAGNYGYTF. The CDR3 nucleotides read TGTGCCAGCAGCTACGGTGGGGCAGGCAACTATGGCTACACCTTC.

This clone was seen once. The V call is TRBV5-1, the J call TRBJ2-5; 10 positions match TRBD1. Germline V gene sequence: CDR1 SGHRS, CDR2 YFSETQ. This CDR3 is built from 16 residues. Trimming took 4 bases from V and 4 from J; bases not matched to a gene: 10. The CDR3 spells CASSVRQGADGETQYF. CDR3 in DNA: TGCGCCAGCAGCGTTCGACAGGGGGCGGATGGAGAGACCCAGTACTTC.

The chain links TRBV7-9 to TRBJ2-6; D gene unclear. From germline, CDR1 is SEHNR and CDR2 FQNEAQ (reference sequence). The ends were cut back, 0 bases at V and 4 bases at J, with 1 base in the middle. The CDR3 totals 13 residues. CDR3 region: CASSLAGANVLTF. In nucleotides, the CDR3 is TGTGCCAGCAGCTTAGCAGGGGCCAACGTCCTGACTTTC.

The V and J genes are TRBV5-6 and TRBJ2-3; D is ambiguous. Germline V gene data show CDR1 as SGHDT and CDR2 as YYEEEE. The CDR3 loop spans 11 amino acids. V was shortened by 0 bases and J by 4 bases, with 0 bases between the two germline ends. CDR3 region: CASSLADTQYF. In nucleotides, the CDR3 is TGTGCCAGCAGCTTGGCAGATACGCAGTATTTT.

J is TRBJ1-5 and V is TRBV7-8; D possibly corresponds to TRBD1 (5 bases). V was shortened by 1 base and J by 5 bases, with 12 bases between the two germline ends. Looked up from germline, CDR1 is SGHVS and CDR2 is FQNEAQ. The CDR3 sequence is 15 residues long. CDR3 nucleotides: TGTGCCAGCAGCTTAGGGGCTAGGGGCGATCAGCCCCAGCATTTT. Translated: CASSLGARGDQPQHF.

CDR3 bases: TGTGCCAGCAGCTTCCCACAGGGCTCCGGGGAGCTGTTTTTT. Residues: CASSFPQGSGELFF. J is TRBJ2-2 and V is TRBV7-9, with TRBD1 as a possible D gene (6 bases). Germline V gene lookup returns CDR1 SEHNR and CDR2 FQNEAQ (reference sequence). The CDR3 sequence is 14 residues long. Trimming removed 3 bases at V and 6 bases at J, with 11 bases between.

This clone was counted a few times. V usage is TRBV2 and J usage is TRBJ2-6, with D perhaps TRBD1 (6 bases). V lost 0 bases to trimming and J lost 0 bases, with 6 bases between them. This CDR3 has 16 residues. Germline V gene data show CDR1 as SNHLY and CDR2 as FYNNEI. This chain's CDR3 is CASSEAGHSGANVLTF. DNA for the CDR3: TGTGCCAGCAGTGAAGCGGGACACTCTGGGGCCAACGTCCTGACTTTC.

This clone was recorded a few times. The CDR3 spells CAWTLHGTDTQYF. The CDR3 DNA sequence: TGTGCCTGGACGTTGCACGGCACAGATACGCAGTATTTT. The rearrangement links TRBV30 to TRBJ2-3; D is ambiguous. The germline V and J ends were trimmed by 4 bases and 1 base, with 9 bases remaining between them. Germline V gives CDR1 GTSNPN, CDR2 SVGIG (reference sequence). This CDR3 is built from 13 residues.

The gene calls are TRBV5-4 and TRBJ1-2; maybe TRBD1 (6 bases). There are 13 residues in the CDR3. V shed 5 bases and J shed 3 bases, with 11 bases lying between them. Germline CDR1 is SGHNT and CDR2 is YYREEE (reference sequence). CDR3 nucleotide sequence: TGTGCCAGCAGACTACAGGGTCACTATGGCTACACCTTC. The encoded protein is CASRLQGHYGYTF.